This TCR beta chain is from a study of T-cell memory formation after mild COVID-19. Only a few counts were recorded for this clonotype. TCRdb analysed the 5' RACE reads with MiXCR anew, one entry per CDR3 protein. This table has 200,000 or so distinct CDR3 sequences, 16% appearing once. The length of the CDR3 is 14 residues. The V end was cut by 3 bases, the J end by 5 bases, with 11 bases between. Sequencing input: PBMCs or a T cell subset sorted from them (not recorded which). This sequence joins TRBV12-3 or TRBV12-4 and TRBJ2-4, with D unresolved. The sequence was obtained from an adult woman who had mild COVID-19 (a few samples of this study predate the infection). Cell type and time point are not known. CDR3: CASSFWVGENIQYF. DNA of the CDR3: TGTGCCAGCAGTTTTTGGGTTGGCGAAAACATTCAGTACTTC.